Listed below are T cell receptor beta chains from one sample, sequenced in a study of tumor and adjacent non-tumor tissue in lung cancer. MiXCR, run by TCRdb on the multiplex PCR reads, gives a single entry per CDR3 protein. This table holds over 110,000 distinct CDR3 sequences, around 60% found once. Source material: lung tumor tissue. These receptors came from a man in his sixties with small cell lung cancer. CDR3s include the opening cysteine and the closing phenylalanine or tryptophan. A D gene is named only where the DNA matches it firmly. Size is stated for part of the rows, as once, few or many counts, or as a class when the clone is expanded.

CDR3aa	CDR3nt	v_gene	abundance	j_gene	d_gene
CASSLDSGNTIYF	TGTGCCAGCAGCTTGGACTCTGGAAACACCATATATTTT	TRBV5-6	few	TRBJ1-3	-
CASIRGNYGYTF	TGTGCCAGCATCAGGGGTAACTATGGTTACACCTTC	TRBV6-1	-	TRBJ1-2	-
CATSDRDRGRTDTQYF	TGTGCCACCAGTGATAGGGACAGGGGACGCACAGATACGCAGTATTTT	TRBV24-1	few	TRBJ2-3	TRBD1
CSVASRSGRASIYDTQYF	TGCAGCGTCGCCAGTAGGAGCGGGAGGGCCTCGATTTATGATACGCAGTATTTT	TRBV29-1	few	TRBJ2-3	TRBD2
CASSLSWGARYTQYF	TGTGCCAGCAGTCTTTCTTGGGGTGCGCGGTATACGCAGTATTTT	TRBV6-1	-	TRBJ2-3	-
CASSEPPGTARTDTQYF	TGTGCTAGCAGTGAACCCCCCGGGACAGCCCGCACAGATACGCAGTATTTT	TRBV6-1	-	TRBJ2-3	TRBD1
CTWSVLITAEQFF	TGTACATGGAGTGTACTGATTACGGCTGAGCAGTTCTTC	TRBV30	-	TRBJ2-1	-
CAGSVTGRYEQHF	TGTGCCGGCAGCGTTACGGGCCGGTACGAGCAGCACTTC	TRBV11-1	-	TRBJ2-7	-
CASSPPGQGDNEQFF	TGTGCCAGCAGTCCACCGGGACAGGGGGACAATGAGCAGTTCTTC	TRBV28	-	TRBJ2-1	TRBD1
CASSAWNGGTDTQYF	TGTGCCAGCAGCGCCTGGAACGGCGGCACAGATACGCAGTATTTT	TRBV7-9	-	TRBJ2-3	-
CAISFREAGSGELFF	TGTGCCATCAGTTTCCGGGAGGCAGGATCCGGGGAGCTGTTTTTT	TRBV10-3	-	TRBJ2-2	TRBD2
CASSEQVYGYTF	TGTGCCAGCAGCGAACAAGTCTATGGCTACACCTTC	TRBV28	few	TRBJ1-2	-
CSARDPRHFQETQYF	TGCAGTGCTAGAGATCCGCGGCACTTCCAAGAGACCCAGTACTTC	TRBV20-1	many	TRBJ2-5	-
CASSWTGHYEQYF	TGTGCCAGCAGTTGGACAGGGCACTACGAGCAGTACTTC	TRBV6-6	many	TRBJ2-7	TRBD1
CSATGTADSPLHF	TGCAGTGCTACCGGGACAGCGGATTCACCCCTCCACTTT	TRBV20-1	few	TRBJ1-6	TRBD1
CASSGGQYYKQYF	TGTGCAAGCAGTGGGGGACAGTACTACAAGCAGTACTTC	TRBV28	-	TRBJ2-7	TRBD1
CASLLGPERGYGYTF	TGTGCCAGTCTGCTTGGGCCAGAGAGGGGCTATGGCTACACCTTC	TRBV6-1	many	TRBJ1-2	-
CSALDGRSGPNVLTF	TGCAGTGCTCTCGACGGGAGATCCGGGCCCAACGTCCTGACTTTC	TRBV20-1	-	TRBJ2-6	-
CASRDPNTEAFF	TGCGCCAGCAGGGACCCGAACACTGAAGCTTTCTTT	TRBV10-2	few	TRBJ1-1	-
CATSYAGQGAAGGLFF	TGTGCCACCAGTTACGCGGGACAGGGGGCTGCCGGGGGGCTGTTCTTT	TRBV6-2/TRBV6-3	-	TRBJ2-2	TRBD1
CSATSGPYNEQFF	TGCAGCGCTACTAGCGGTCCCTACAATGAGCAGTTCTTC	TRBV20-1	-	TRBJ2-1	TRBD2
CASSQLAGLSTDTQYF	TGTGCCAGCAGCCAGCTAGCCGGCTTGAGCACAGATACGCAGTATTTT	TRBV4-2	-	TRBJ2-3	-
CTSGLAGGPGVTQYF	TGTACCAGCGGCTTAGCGGGAGGGCCGGGAGTTACGCAGTATTTT	TRBV7-9	-	TRBJ2-3	TRBD2
CAFDRLSTDTQYF	TGTGCCTTCGACCGGCTATCCACAGATACGCAGTATTTT	TRBV30	-	TRBJ2-3	-
CSDLRPSYNGQFF	TGCAGCGACCTTCGACCCTCCTACAATGGGCAGTTCTTC	TRBV29-1	-	TRBJ2-1	-
CACSFLGLTGYNEQFF	TGTGCCTGCAGTTTTCTCGGACTAACGGGGTACAACGAGCAGTTCTTC	TRBV28	-	TRBJ2-1	-
CASSHGPVGPQYGSTF	TGTGCCAGCAGCCACGGCCCGGTGGGGCCTCAGTATGGCTCCACCTTC	TRBV4-2	-	TRBJ1-2	-
CASIVEAGVGYTF	TGTGCCAGCATTGTAGAAGCGGGAGTAGGCTACACTTTC	TRBV6-1	-	TRBJ1-2	-